The 32 T cell receptor beta chains given below trace back to one sample, sequenced in a study of blood T cell repertoires in COVID-19. Here immunoSEQ multiplex PCR was the method, and the copy in TCRdb shows in-frame clones only, minus some. The data contain about 160,000 clones, over 60% of them singletons. Sequencing was performed on peripheral blood. The origin of the receptors is a man between 60 and 75 years old with acute or convalescent COVID-19.

The V call is TRBV9, the J call TRBJ1-1; 9 bases line up with TRBD1. Per germline, CDR1 SGDLS and CDR2 YYNGEE. The CDR3 runs 12 residues. Germline trimming cut 3 bases from V and 10 bases from J; bases unmatched to any gene: 4. The CDR3 DNA reads TGTGCCAGCAGCGAGGGGGGACAGGGAGCTTTCTTT. It encodes CASSEGGQGAFF.

This sequence joins TRBV30 and TRBJ2-7; tentatively, D is TRBD2 (6 bases). This CDR3 spans 13 amino acids. Germline-derived CDR1 and CDR2 are GTSNPN and SVGIG (reference sequence). Trimming took off 2 bases at V and 13 bases at J, with 21 bases between the two ends. The CDR3 sequence is CAWSRGSFAGLYF. DNA for the CDR3: TGTGCCTGGAGTCGGGGGTCCTTTGCAGGGTTATACTTC.

This clone was observed once. The chain combines TRBV6-5 with TRBJ2-6; a weak D match, TRBD2 (5 bases). The CDR3 is 15 amino acids. Between the trimmed V and J ends, which lost 6 bases and 0 bases, there was a span of 9 bases. Germline CDR1 reads MNHEY; CDR2 reads SVGAGI. CDR3 DNA: TGTGCCAGCAGCACACTAGGCTCTGGGGCCAACGTCCTGACTTTC. Protein product: CASSTLGSGANVLTF.

This rearrangement joins TRBV11-2 to TRBJ1-4; D unclear. The CDR3 sequence is 17 residues long. Germline CDR1 and CDR2: SGHAT and FQNNGV. With 5 bases removed from V and 0 bases from J, the gap between germline ends came to 16 bases. The CDR3 loop is CASSLGNTGATNEKLFF. CDR3 DNA: TGTGCCAGCAGCCTCGGGAACACGGGAGCAACTAATGAAAAACTGTTTTTT. Full variable domain (missing parts from reference TRBV11-2 and TRBJ1-4): EAGVAQSPRYKIIEKRQSVAFWCNPISGHATLYWYQQILGQGPKLLIQFQNNGVVDDSQLPKDRFSAERLKGVDSTLKIQPAKLEDSAVYLCASSLGNTGATNEKLFFGSGTQLSVL.

The V call is TRBV11-2, the J call TRBJ2-7, with TRBD1 identical over 11 bases. This CDR3 comprises 15 residues. Germline V gene sequence: CDR1 SGHAT, CDR2 FQNNGV. J was trimmed by 4 bases and V by 4 bases; bases with no gene match: 6. The CDR3 region is CASSSRDRGVYEQYF. The CDR3 DNA reads as TGTGCCAGCAGCTCCCGGGACAGGGGGGTTTACGAGCAGTACTTC. Full variable domain (outside the CDR3, taken from reference TRBV11-2 and TRBJ2-7): EAGVAQSPRYKIIEKRQSVAFWCNPISGHATLYWYQQILGQGPKLLIQFQNNGVVDDSQLPKDRFSAERLKGVDSTLKIQPAKLEDSAVYLCASSSRDRGVYEQYFGPGTRLTVT.

This clone has more than one count but fewer than ten. This sequence joins TRBV5-6 and TRBJ2-1; possible D gene TRBD2, 7 bases. V was clipped by 2 bases and J by 9 bases, with 12 bases between them. This CDR3 region has 13 residues. CDR1 and CDR2 (germline): SGHDT, YYEEEE. The CDR3 DNA sequence: TGTGCCAGCAGCTTCCCGAGGGGGGGTGAGCAGTTCTTC. Translation gives CASSFPRGGEQFF.

The rearrangement uses TRBV5-1 and TRBJ2-1, with D perhaps TRBD2 (6 bases). Trimming left V 3 bases short and J 2 bases short, with 18 bases between. The CDR3 sequence is 17 residues long. Germline-derived CDR1 and CDR2 are SGHRS and YFSETQ. This CDR3 reads CASSSLKVGGAYNEQFF. The CDR3 nucleotides read TGCGCCAGCAGCTCACTGAAAGTCGGGGGTGCCTACAATGAGCAGTTCTTC.

The CDR3 DNA reads TGTGCCAGCAGCTTAGCGGACTTGACAGGGAGGAACACTGAAGCTTTCTTT. Its translation: CASSLADLTGRNTEAFF. This chain links TRBV7-2 with TRBJ1-1; 7 bases agree with TRBD1. CDR1 is SGHTA and CDR2 is FQGNSA in the germline V gene. CDR3 length equals 17 residues. V was clipped by 0 bases and J by 1 base; unmatched bases: 8.

The chain joins TRBV7-3 to TRBJ2-3, with 7 bases aligning to TRBD2. The V gene end was trimmed by 2 bases and the J gene end by 1 base; junction bases not matched to a gene: 9. Germline V gene data show CDR1 as SGHTA and CDR2 as FQGTGA. The CDR3 runs 17 residues. The CDR3 region is CASSLAIAGIGTDTQYF. The CDR3 DNA follows: TGTGCCAGCAGCTTAGCTATAGCGGGTATAGGCACAGATACGCAGTATTTT.

CDR3 residues: CASSSSRGIGNQREKLFF. The CDR3 coding sequence is TGTGCCAGCAGCTCATCTCGGGGAATAGGGAATCAGAGGGAAAAACTGTTTTTT. The chain joins TRBV7-2 to TRBJ1-4; D is ambiguous. The CDR3 covers 18 residues. Germline-derived CDR1 and CDR2 are SGHTA and FQGNSA. Trimming removed 4 bases from V and 8 bases from J, with 26 bases in between. Supplemented by reference TRBV7-2 and TRBJ1-4, the full variable domain reads GAGVSQSPSNKVTEKGKDVELRCDPISGHTALYWYRQSLGQGLEFLIYFQGNSAPDKSGLPSDRFSAERTGGSVSTLTIQRTQQEDSAVYLCASSSSRGIGNQREKLFFGSGTQLSVL.

The chain is built from TRBV6-5 and TRBJ2-7; 7 bases line up with TRBD2. Germline V gene lookup returns CDR1 MNHEY and CDR2 SVGAGI. The CDR3 loop spans 16 amino acids. Trimming at V came to 2 bases and at J to 1 base, leaving 8 bases not matched to a gene. The CDR3 loop is CASSYGRGAGSYEQYF. The DNA for the CDR3 is TGTGCCAGCAGTTACGGCCGCGGAGCGGGGTCCTACGAGCAGTACTTC.

The chain uses TRBV9 and TRBJ1-2; D not certain. The ends were cut back, 0 bases at V and 0 bases at J, with 9 bases in the middle. The germline V gene has CDR1 SGDLS and CDR2 YYNGEE. CDR3 length: 15 residues. For the CDR3, the DNA is TGTGCCAGCAGCGTAGCTGGCCAAGCTAACTATGGCTACACCTTC. Translation: CASSVAGQANYGYTF.

The table lists this clone with a count of one. The chain couples TRBV6-2 or TRBV6-3 to TRBJ2-7, with a weak D call TRBD2 (6 bases). This CDR3 has 13 residues. Germline values: CDR1 MNHEY, CDR2 SVGEGT. Trimming left V 5 bases short and J 3 bases short, with 11 bases between. The CDR3 DNA sequence: TGTGCCAGCAGTCTCGGACTAATCTACGAGCAGTACTTC. It yields the protein CASSLGLIYEQYF.

This clone appeared a few times. DNA for the CDR3: TGTGCCAGCAGCGTACAGGGAAAGGGGGTCGTAACAGATACGCAGTATTTT. The encoded protein is CASSVQGKGVVTDTQYF. This chain uses TRBV9 with TRBJ2-3; a weak D match, TRBD1 (6 bases). Germline V gene lookup returns CDR1 SGDLS and CDR2 YYNGEE. The V end lost 1 base, the J end lost 3 bases, and 18 bases lay between the germline ends. CDR3 length: 17 amino acids.

V usage is TRBV12-2 and J usage is TRBJ2-2; the table's TRBD1 call for D was not verified on the DNA. TRBV12-2 is a documented pseudogene. The CDR3 length is 16 residues. CDR3 amino acids: CASRLPPTGNTGELFF. As DNA, the CDR3 is TGTGCAAGTCGCTTACCTCCGACAGGGAACACCGGGGAGCTGTTTTTT.

The chain joins TRBV6-5 to TRBJ2-5; TRBD2 matches at 11 bases. J was trimmed by 1 base and V by 6 bases; bases with no gene match: 4. The germline V gene encodes CDR1 MNHEY and CDR2 SVGAGI. This CDR3 spans 15 amino acids. This chain's CDR3 is CASSLAGGPQETQYF. The CDR3 DNA reads as TGTGCCAGCAGCTTAGCGGGGGGGCCCCAAGAGACCCAGTACTTC.

The chain combines TRBV30 with TRBJ1-2, with D possibly TRBD1 on 6 matching bases. The CDR3 consists of 13 residues. Germline CDR1 reads GTSNPN; CDR2 reads SVGIG (reference sequence). V shed 0 bases and J shed 4 bases, with 9 bases lying between them. The DNA for the CDR3 is TGTGCCTGGAGTGTATGGGACATCTATGGCTACACCTTC. It yields the protein CAWSVWDIYGYTF.

J is TRBJ1-2 and V is TRBV6-5; D is unclear. Germline lookup yields CDR1 MNHEY and CDR2 SVGAGI. CDR3 length equals 13 residues. Trimming left V 6 bases short and J 5 bases short, with 13 bases between. The CDR3 DNA follows: TGTGCCAGCAGCTCCGAGCCGAAATATGGCTACACCTTC. Its translation: CASSSEPKYGYTF.

The chain has TRBV30 and TRBJ1-2; D gene ambiguous. Trimming removed 8 bases from V and 2 bases from J, with 15 bases in between. CDR1 is GTSNPN, CDR2 SVGIG, per germline (reference sequence). The CDR3 is 13 residues long. As DNA, the CDR3 is TGTGCCCTATCTCCCCTGAGGAACTATGGCTACACCTTC. Its translation is CALSPLRNYGYTF.

Here the CDR3 reads CASSAASGGEPSSYNEQFF. CDR3 nucleotides: TGTGCCAGCAGCGCCGCTAGCGGGGGAGAACCTTCCTCCTACAATGAGCAGTTCTTC. The J gene is TRBJ2-1, the V gene TRBV2, with 10 nucleotides matching TRBD2. From germline, CDR1 is SNHLY and CDR2 FYNNEI. Trimming took 6 bases from V and 0 from J; bases not matched to a gene: 14. This CDR3 is built from 19 residues.

Many counts were recorded for this clone. The chain couples TRBV7-2 to TRBJ1-1, with 7 positions matching TRBD1. Trimming at V came to 3 bases and at J to 1 base, leaving 2 bases not matched to a gene. Germline V CDR1 and CDR2: SGHTA, FQGNSA. The CDR3 is 14 residues long. For the CDR3, the DNA is TGTGCCAGCAGCTTGGGGACAGCGAACACTGAAGCTTTCTTT. Protein: CASSLGTANTEAFF. The full variable domain, in which reference TRBV7-2 and TRBJ1-1 provide the parts outside the CDR3, is GAGVSQSPSNKVTEKGKDVELRCDPISGHTALYWYRQSLGQGLEFLIYFQGNSAPDKSGLPSDRFSAERTGGSVSTLTIQRTQQEDSAVYLCASSLGTANTEAFFGQGTRLTVV.

This clone was detected many times. The V call is TRBV19, the J call TRBJ1-3; no clear D. The V gene's germline CDR1 is LNHDA and CDR2 SQIVND (reference sequence). Trimming left V 5 bases short and J 0 bases short, with 8 bases between. This CDR3 contains 14 residues. This chain's CDR3 is CASSSQASGNTIYF. As DNA, the CDR3 is TGTGCCAGTAGTTCGCAGGCCTCTGGAAACACCATATATTTT.

The chain has TRBV5-6 and TRBJ2-7, with D perhaps TRBD2 (6 bases). Trimming took off 0 bases at V and 2 bases at J, with 12 bases between the two ends. CDR1 is SGHDT, CDR2 YYEEEE, per germline. CDR3 length: 15 residues. The CDR3 spells CASSLEGGKTYEQYF. In DNA form, the CDR3 reads TGTGCCAGCAGCTTGGAGGGAGGAAAAACCTACGAGCAGTACTTC.

The J gene is TRBJ1-3, the V gene TRBV7-2, with TRBD1 as a possible D gene (6 bases). The CDR3 runs to 16 residues. CDR1 is SGHTA and CDR2 is FQGNSA in the germline V gene. Deletions cut 2 bases from V and 2 bases from J, with 13 bases between. CDR3 DNA sequence: TGTGCCAGCAGCTTACAGGGGAGAGGAACTGGAAACACCATATATTTT. The encoded protein is CASSLQGRGTGNTIYF.

J is TRBJ1-5 and V is TRBV12-3 or TRBV12-4; D call uncertain. CDR3 length equals 13 residues. V gave up 2 bases and J gave up 5 bases, with 7 bases separating them. The CDR3 reads CASSLTSDQPQHF. DNA for the CDR3: TGTGCCAGCAGTTTAACAAGCGATCAGCCCCAGCATTTT.

V usage is TRBV18 and J usage is TRBJ1-1; possibly TRBD1 for D (6 bases). Per germline, CDR1 KGHSH and CDR2 LQKENI. V gave up 2 bases and J gave up 3 bases, with 16 bases separating them. The CDR3 sequence is 16 residues long. The CDR3 DNA is TGTGCCAGCTCACCATTAGGGGGACCCGGCGACACTGAAGCTTTCTTT. Translated: CASSPLGGPGDTEAFF.

The chain couples TRBV4-3 to TRBJ1-4; no clear D. The CDR3 has 14 amino acids. The V gene lost 5 bases and the J gene lost 0 bases, with 7 bases spanning the gap. The V gene's germline CDR1 is LGHNA and CDR2 YSLEER. In nucleotides, the CDR3 is TGCGCCAGCAGCTTTCTCTCAACTAATGAAAAACTGTTTTTT. Residues: CASSFLSTNEKLFF.

The genes are TRBV3-1 (or the pseudogene TRBV3-2) and TRBJ2-1, with TRBD1 identical over 10 bases. This CDR3 is built from 16 residues. The trim removed 4 bases at V and 5 bases at J, leaving 8 bases unmatched. Germline V lookup: CDR1 LGHDT, CDR2 YNNKEL (reference sequence). The CDR3 DNA sequence: TGTGCCAGCAGCCCTCGGACAGGGGGGATTCACAATGAGCAGTTCTTC. Its translation: CASSPRTGGIHNEQFF.

The chain is built from TRBV7-2 and TRBJ2-4, with 8 bases matching TRBD1. Germline trimming cut 5 bases from V and 6 bases from J; bases unmatched to any gene: 6. The germline gives CDR1 SGHTA, CDR2 FQGNSA. This CDR3 spans 14 amino acids. The CDR3 protein is CASSIQGEANIQYF. For the CDR3, the DNA is TGTGCCAGCAGCATACAGGGGGAGGCAAACATTCAGTACTTC.

The chain is built from TRBV6-6 and TRBJ2-7; weak D call: TRBD1 (5 bases). V was shortened by 0 bases and J by 2 bases, with 11 bases between the two germline ends. The V gene's germline CDR1 is MNHNY and CDR2 SVGAGI (reference sequence). This CDR3 is built from 15 residues. The CDR3 sequence: CASSYSSRDAYEQYF. DNA for the CDR3: TGTGCCAGCAGTTACTCGAGCAGGGATGCCTACGAGCAGTACTTC.

This clone was counted between two and nine times. J is TRBJ2-2 and V is TRBV5-4; 8 nucleotides agree with TRBD2. In germline, CDR1 is SGHNT, CDR2 YYREEE (reference sequence). The length of the CDR3 is 15 residues. The trim removed 9 bases at V and 4 bases at J, leaving 11 bases unmatched. The CDR3 sequence: CANSPGGAGTGELFF. The CDR3 coding sequence is TGTGCCAATTCCCCCGGGGGGGCCGGCACCGGGGAGCTGTTTTTT.

The J gene is TRBJ2-7, the V gene TRBV2; a possible D gene is TRBD2 (5 bases). The V gene's germline CDR1 is SNHLY and CDR2 FYNNEI. The CDR3 totals 14 residues. The ends were cut back, 3 bases at V and 4 bases at J, with 13 bases in the middle. CDR3 nucleotides: TGTGCCAGCAGTGACCCCGGAGAGGGTTACGAGCAGTACTTC. It is translated as CASSDPGEGYEQYF. Full variable domain (rest looked up from reference TRBV2 and TRBJ2-7): EPEVTQTPSHQVTQMGQEVILRCVPISNHLYFYWYRQILGQKVEFLVSFYNNEISEKSEIFDDQFSVERPDGSNFTLKIRSTKLEDSAMYFCASSDPGEGYEQYFGPGTRLTVT.